This T cell receptor (beta chain) is from a study of T cells in Graves' hyperthyroidism and ophthalmopathy. Diagnoses used clinical symptoms, serum thyroxine and TRAb, thyroid ultrasound and orbital computed tomography. About this clonotype itself: One end of the junction does not line up with germline, which may come from a read error.

Germline V lookup: CDR1 SNHLY, CDR2 FYNNEI. This CDR3 region has 12 residues. What was amplified from RNA transcripts were TCR beta CDR3 regions. The study used the HTBI primer set for a first-round RT-PCR of the TCR CDR3. TCRdb reprocessed the multiplex PCR reads with MiXCR, giving one entry per CDR3 protein. The sample contains approximately 640,000 distinct CDR3 sequences, less than 45% of which appear only once. The rearrangement uses TRBV2 and TRBJ2-7; D is possibly TRBD1 or TRBD2 (5 bases each). The origin of this receptor is an adult man with Graves' disease, either hyperthyroidism or ophthalmopathy (not recorded which). Sequenced material: peripheral blood or thyroid tissue (not recorded which). The CDR3 nucleotides read TGTGCCAGCTTAGAGGGACCCTACGAGCAGCACTTC. Its protein product is CASLEGPYEQHF. The full variable domain, completed using reference TRBV2 and TRBJ2-7, is EPEVTQTPSHQVTQMGQEVILRCVPISNHLYFYWYRQILGQKVEFLVSFYNNEISEKSEIFDDQFSVERPDGSNFTLKIRSTKLEDSAMYFCASLEGPYEQHFGPGTRLTVT.